These 16 T cell receptor beta chains originate from one sample sequenced in a study of shared clonotypes between healthy human individuals. The repertoire was sequenced with immunoSEQ multiplex PCR; TCRdb's copy has only in-frame clones and lacks some. The sample gives 520,000 or so clones, about four fifths of which show up once; approximately 12% is in the top ten. The sample comprised PBMCs. The receptors were gathered from a woman aged 40 to 50 in good health. Some clones in this sample may be carry-over from other donors' samples.

The rearrangement joins TRBV28 to TRBJ2-1, with 7 bases lining up with TRBD1. V lost 6 bases and J lost 4; bases outside the gene matches: 9. This CDR3 region has 15 residues. Germline CDR1 is MDHEN and CDR2 is SYDVKM. CDR3 protein: CASSPPGTEYNEQFF. The DNA for the CDR3 is TGTGCCAGCAGCCCCCCCGGGACAGAGTACAATGAGCAGTTCTTC.

This clone was recorded only once. V is TRBV7-9 and J is TRBJ2-7, with D perhaps assigned TRBD1 or TRBD2 (5 bases each). The ends were cut back, 5 bases at V and 6 bases at J, with 17 bases in the middle. CDR1 is SEHNR, CDR2 FQNEAQ, per germline (reference sequence). CDR3 size: 14 residues. This chain's CDR3 is CASSPAGTRSEQYF. The CDR3 nucleotides are TGTGCCAGCAGCCCCGCCGGGACCAGGAGCGAGCAGTACTTC.

This clone was seen a handful of times. The V gene is TRBV6-4, the J gene TRBJ2-1; 8 bases agree with TRBD1. The CDR3 is 14 amino acids. Germline assignment: CDR1 MRHNA and CDR2 SNTAGT. With V trimmed by 6 bases and J by 4 bases, 5 bases remained unmatched. CDR3 residues: CASRPGQEYNEQFF. CDR3 coding DNA: TGTGCCAGCAGACCGGGACAGGAGTACAATGAGCAGTTCTTC.

This rearrangement joins TRBV14 to TRBJ2-7, with D hard to call. Germline V gives CDR1 SGHDN, CDR2 FVKESK. The CDR3 consists of 14 residues. Deletions cut 3 bases from V and 1 base from J, with 10 bases between. Here the CDR3 DNA reads TGTGCCAGCAGCCAGAGACGATCTTCCTACGAGCAGTACTTC. It specifies CASSQRRSSYEQYF.

The rearrangement uses TRBV6-6 and TRBJ2-5; D remains unclear. This CDR3 has 13 amino acids. Looked up from germline, CDR1 is MNHNY and CDR2 is SVGAGI (reference sequence). V lost 0 bases to trimming and J lost 8 bases, with 10 bases between them. This CDR3 is CASSYSSLGTQYF. As DNA, the CDR3 is TGTGCCAGCAGTTACTCCAGCCTCGGAACCCAGTACTTC.

The chain carries TRBV5-1 and TRBJ2-6; D is perhaps TRBD2 (6 bases). Germline assignment: CDR1 SGHRS and CDR2 YFSETQ. The CDR3 totals 18 residues. V was clipped by 3 bases and J by 3 bases, with 19 bases between them. The CDR3 sequence: CASSSSGTEAGGANVLTF. The CDR3, as DNA: TGCGCCAGCAGCTCGTCCGGGACGGAAGCGGGTGGGGCCAACGTCCTGACTTTC.

This clone was found a few times. The V call is TRBV19, the J call TRBJ1-5; 7 bases are shared with TRBD1. The CDR3 has 16 amino acids. The germline gives CDR1 LNHDA, CDR2 SQIVND (reference sequence). V was clipped by 9 bases and J by 6 bases; unmatched bases: 17. DNA for the CDR3: TGTGCCAGCTCGGACCGGGACAGAGTATTAGGTCAGCCCCAGCATTTT. Protein: CASSDRDRVLGQPQHF.

This clone occurred once. The chain has TRBV27 and TRBJ2-7; D is possibly TRBD2 (5 bases). This CDR3 spans 14 amino acids. V gave up 8 bases and J gave up 6 bases, with 20 bases separating them. The germline V gene has CDR1 MNHEY and CDR2 SMNVEV (reference sequence). The CDR3 nucleotides read TGTGCCAGCCGCCCCTGGGAGTCAGCCTCCGAGCAGTACTTC. Its translation is CASRPWESASEQYF.

The CDR3: CASSITAANTEAFF. The CDR3 DNA is TGTGCCAGTAGTATTACGGCGGCGAACACTGAAGCTTTCTTT. J is TRBJ1-1 and V is TRBV19; unclear D gene. The CDR3 spans 14 residues. Per the germline V gene, CDR1 is LNHDA and CDR2 is SQIVND (reference sequence). The ends were cut back, 3 bases at V and 1 base at J, with 9 bases in the middle.

V usage is TRBV5-1 and J usage is TRBJ2-7; possibly TRBD1 for D (5 bases). Trimming left V 1 base short and J 5 bases short, with 16 bases between. The CDR3 is 15 amino acids. Germline-derived CDR1 and CDR2 are SGHRS and YFSETQ. The DNA of the CDR3 is TGCGCCAGCAGCTTGTCCTGGGCAGGGCCACACGAGCAGTACTTC. Residues: CASSLSWAGPHEQYF.

The rearrangement uses TRBV19 and TRBJ1-2; 8 positions agree with TRBD1. Trimming at V came to 8 bases and at J to 4 bases, leaving 6 bases not matched to a gene. The CDR3 runs to 13 residues. Per the germline V gene, CDR1 is LNHDA and CDR2 is SQIVND (reference sequence). The DNA of the CDR3 is TGTGCCAGTTCGAACAGGGGGGTCTATGGCTACACCTTC. It translates to CASSNRGVYGYTF.

The CDR3 spells CASSPRVRETQYF. The CDR3 coding sequence is TGTGCCAGCTCACCACGGGTACGGGAGACCCAGTACTTC. The chain has TRBV18 and TRBJ2-5; D is undetermined. Trimming pared 1 base from V and 5 bases from J, leaving 8 bases between. CDR1 and CDR2 (germline): KGHSH, LQKENI. CDR3 length: 13 amino acids.

The chain uses TRBV11-3 and TRBJ2-1; 11 nucleotides align to TRBD2. Germline CDR1 reads SGHNT; CDR2 reads YENEEA. The J segment lost 0 bases and the V segment lost 5 bases, leaving 12 bases of the junction unmatched. The CDR3 length is 19 residues. The CDR3 protein is CASSQEGTSGYSSYNEQFF. CDR3 in DNA: TGTGCCAGCAGCCAAGAGGGGACTAGCGGCTACAGCTCCTACAATGAGCAGTTCTTC.

The rearrangement links TRBV2 to TRBJ1-2; TRBD1 is a possible D gene (5 bases). CDR1 is SNHLY and CDR2 is FYNNEI in the germline V gene. The CDR3 consists of 15 residues. The V and J ends lost 1 base and 8 bases respectively, with 17 bases between them. The CDR3 region has the DNA TGTGCCAGCAGTGAAGTGATATCAGGGACGTCGGGCTACACCTTC. Protein: CASSEVISGTSGYTF.

The chain is built from TRBV5-6 and TRBJ2-5, with 7 bases lining up with TRBD2. The DNA end lines up better with TRBJ2-7; the J call may be wrong. Germline CDR1 reads SGHDT; CDR2 reads YYEEEE. The length of the CDR3 is 15 residues. CDR3 DNA: TGTGCCAGCAGCTTGGCGGGCGGGAGTGGAGCCGAGCAGTACTTC. Amino acids: CASSLAGGSGAEQYF.

With respect to this clone: The same CDR3 also results from other DNA sequences found in this sample. V usage is TRBV28 and J usage is TRBJ1-4, with a possible D match to TRBD1 (5 bases). CDR3 length equals 13 residues. Trimming stripped 3 bases from V and 8 bases from J, with 10 bases between. In germline, CDR1 is MDHEN, CDR2 SYDVKM. In nucleotides, the CDR3 is TGTGCCAGCAGTTTGGGGACGGGCGAAAAACTGTTTTTT. Translated, it gives CASSLGTGEKLFF.